This T cell receptor beta chain was documented in a study of blood T cell repertoires in COVID-19. Study background: The United States, Italy and Spain were the sources of the acute and convalescent COVID-19 samples. T cells, B-cell-depleted T cells, or PBMCs provided the cDNA or gDNA that served as material.

This clone showed up just once. From germline, CDR1 is SGHVS and CDR2 FQNEAQ. Trimming stripped 4 bases from V and 4 bases from J, with 17 bases between. This CDR3 is built from 16 residues. Donors were grouped by their self-reported clinical history. Participants in the exposed group had met a COVID-19 case in the 2 weeks before joining the study. TCRdb's table, derived via immunoSEQ multiplex PCR, lists solely in-frame clones and lacks some. The data contain approximately 270,000 clones, 85% to 95% of them singletons. Sequencing was carried out using PBMCs or T cells enriched from blood (not recorded which). The V gene is TRBV7-8, the J gene TRBJ1-5; no clear D. The TCR comes from a man aged 35 to 55 who had been exposed to COVID-19. The CDR3 loop reads CASSSAAGNRNQPQHF. CDR3 sequence (DNA): TGTGCCAGCAGCTCGGCCGCGGGCAATCGGAATCAGCCCCAGCATTTT.